The 21 T cell receptor beta chains listed next were all sequenced from one sample in a study of cytomegalovirus exposure and HLA in healthy donors. The PCR ran on 60 Vbeta and 13 Jbeta primers. Produced via immunoSEQ multiplex PCR; TCRdb's table is partial and in-frame only. The table shows around 170,000 clones, with 70% to 85% occurring only once. The sequenced material came from PBMCs. These receptors originate from a woman aged 40-49 years in good health and CMV-seronegative.

This chain joins TRBV5-6 and TRBJ2-7; D call uncertain. V was pared by 3 bases and J by 1 base, with 8 bases between. Germline loops: CDR1 SGHDT, CDR2 YYEEEE. This CDR3 has 13 residues. CDR3 coding DNA: TGTGCCAGCAGCTCGACACAATCCTACGAGCAGTACTTC. This gives the protein CASSSTQSYEQYF.

The chain has TRBV30 and TRBJ1-1; D gene uncertain. Looked up from germline, CDR1 is GTSNPN and CDR2 is SVGIG (reference sequence). V dropped 3 bases and J dropped 5 bases, with 10 bases sitting between them. The CDR3 loop spans 12 amino acids. The CDR3 loop is CAWRGGSTEAFF. The CDR3 DNA reads as TGTGCCTGGAGGGGCGGGTCTACTGAAGCTTTCTTT.

V is TRBV27 and J is TRBJ1-5; the D gene is possibly TRBD1 (5 bases). Per the germline V gene, CDR1 is MNHEY and CDR2 is SMNVEV (reference sequence). The CDR3 has 13 amino acids. The V and J ends lost 3 bases and 5 bases respectively, with 8 bases between them. The CDR3 sequence is CASSLTVDQPQHF. The CDR3 DNA reads as TGTGCCAGCAGTTTGACAGTGGATCAGCCCCAGCATTTT.

This clone was counted only a few times. This rearrangement joins TRBV6-5 to TRBJ1-5; D is unresolved. V gave up 6 bases and J gave up 11 bases, with 17 bases separating them. Germline lookup yields CDR1 MNHEY and CDR2 SVGAGI. This CDR3 spans 13 amino acids. CDR3 protein: CASSSGGLPAQHF. CDR3 bases: TGTGCCAGCAGCTCCGGCGGCCTCCCAGCCCAGCATTTT.

This rearrangement joins TRBV19 to TRBJ2-7; the D is unclear. Trimming removed 6 bases from V and 0 bases from J, with 6 bases in between. The CDR3 extends over 12 amino acids. Germline V CDR1 and CDR2: LNHDA, SQIVND (reference sequence). The CDR3 DNA is TGTGCCAGTAGCGCCTACTCCTACGAGCAGTACTTC. It yields the protein CASSAYSYEQYF.

The chain is built from TRBV30 and TRBJ1-1, with 7 bases matching TRBD1. From germline, CDR1 is GTSNPN and CDR2 SVGIG (reference sequence). CDR3 length: 16 amino acids. The V and J ends lost 2 bases and 4 bases, in that order; junction bases with no gene match: 13. The CDR3 DNA is TGTGCCTGGAGTTCTGACAGGGAAGCGTCCGGCACTGAAGCTTTCTTT. This gives the protein CAWSSDREASGTEAFF.

This chain joins TRBV10-3 and TRBJ1-1, with 10 positions matching TRBD1. CDR1 is ENHRY, CDR2 SYGVKD, per germline. The J segment lost 0 bases and the V segment lost 6 bases, leaving 7 bases of the junction unmatched. This CDR3 spans 16 amino acids. Here the CDR3 DNA reads TGTGCCATCAGCTCGGACAGGGGGAGCGTGAACACTGAAGCTTTCTTT. Translation gives CAISSDRGSVNTEAFF.

This sequence joins TRBV11-2 and TRBJ2-2; D may be TRBD1 (5 bases). Germline loops: CDR1 SGHAT, CDR2 FQNNGV. This CDR3 is 17 amino acids long. V lost 1 base to trimming and J lost 4 bases, with 16 bases between them. DNA for the CDR3: TGTGCCAGCAGCTTAGTTAGGACACTCCTTTCCACCGGGGAGCTGTTTTTT. Encoded protein: CASSLVRTLLSTGELFF.

The rearrangement uses TRBV6-1 and TRBJ1-5; weak D call: TRBD1 (5 bases). In germline, CDR1 is MNHNS, CDR2 SASEGT. V shed 3 bases and J shed 2 bases, with 11 bases lying between them. The CDR3 is 15 amino acids. The CDR3 loop is CASSDQGGGNQPQHF. In nucleotides, the CDR3 is TGTGCCAGCAGTGATCAGGGCGGGGGCAATCAGCCCCAGCATTTT.

This clone occurred a few times. This chain uses TRBV19 with TRBJ1-1; D uncertain. The V end was cut by 8 bases, the J end by 3 bases, with 10 bases between. The CDR3 has 12 amino acids. Germline lookup yields CDR1 LNHDA and CDR2 SQIVND (reference sequence). This CDR3 is CASGEKYTEAFF. The CDR3 DNA reads TGTGCCAGTGGGGAGAAATACACTGAAGCTTTCTTT.

This clone appeared a few times. In DNA, the CDR3 is TGTGCCATCAGTGGGGGACAAGAGGTATATTTT. Translated: CAISGGQEVYF. V usage is TRBV10-3 and J usage is TRBJ1-3; the D gene is possibly TRBD1 (6 bases). Germline values: CDR1 ENHRY, CDR2 SYGVKD. Trimming took off 4 bases at V and 14 bases at J, with 12 bases between the two ends. The CDR3 length is 11 residues.

This clone appeared a few times. The chain joins TRBV6-6 to TRBJ1-5, with a weak D call TRBD1 (5 bases). CDR3 length equals 15 residues. Germline CDR1 MNHNY, CDR2 SVGAGI (reference sequence). V was shortened by 7 bases and J by 3 bases, with 16 bases between the two germline ends. The chain's CDR3 is CASTRWGSYNQPQHF. The CDR3 DNA reads as TGTGCCAGCACCCGTTGGGGCAGTTACAATCAGCCCCAGCATTTT.

This clone appeared once. The rearrangement links TRBV7-9 to TRBJ1-5, with D unclear. The V end was cut by 1 base, the J end by 1 base, with 8 bases between. This CDR3 region has 15 residues. Germline V gene lookup returns CDR1 SEHNR and CDR2 FQNEAQ (reference sequence). CDR3 sequence (DNA): TGTGCCAGCAGCTTAGGTACGGGAAGCAATCAGCCCCAGCATTTT. Its translation: CASSLGTGSNQPQHF.

The rearrangement joins TRBV25-1 to TRBJ2-3; D is possibly TRBD2 (5 bases). The CDR3 is made up of 14 amino acids. V lost 5 bases and J lost 4, with 13 bases in between. CDR1 is MGHDK, CDR2 SYGVNS, per germline. CDR3 nucleotide sequence: TGTGCCAGCAGTAATAGCGTTGGGGCAGATACGCAGTATTTT. It yields the protein CASSNSVGADTQYF.

The gene calls are TRBV7-8 and TRBJ2-7; possible D gene TRBD1, 6 bases. This CDR3 spans 17 amino acids. CDR1 is SGHVS, CDR2 FQNEAQ, per germline. V lost 2 bases to trimming and J lost 0 bases, with 17 bases between them. The CDR3: CASSLMLRGASSYEQYF. The CDR3 DNA follows: TGTGCCAGCAGCTTAATGCTCAGGGGTGCGAGCTCCTACGAGCAGTACTTC. Drawing the rest from reference TRBV7-8 and TRBJ2-7, the complete variable domain is GAGVSQSPRYKVAKRGQDVALRCDPISGHVSLFWYQQALGQGPEFLTYFQNEAQLDKSGLPSDRFFAERPEGSVSTLKIQRTQQEDSAVYLCASSLMLRGASSYEQYFGPGTRLTVT.

Only a few counts were recorded for this clone. The gene calls are TRBV6-5 and TRBJ1-5, with D possibly TRBD1 on 6 matching bases. The CDR3 is 13 residues long. Germline V gene sequence: CDR1 MNHEY, CDR2 SVGAGI. Deletions cut 1 base from V and 12 bases from J, with 13 bases between. CDR3 in DNA: TGTGCCAGCAGTTACTTCCAGACAGGAGACCAGCATTTT. This translates into CASSYFQTGDQHF.

The V call is TRBV5-1, the J call TRBJ2-3, with D perhaps matching TRBD2 (5 bases). In germline, CDR1 is SGHRS, CDR2 YFSETQ. The CDR3 is made up of 13 amino acids. V was shortened by 9 bases and J by 5 bases, with 16 bases between the two germline ends. The chain's CDR3 is CATGPQSGDTQYF. The DNA of the CDR3 is TGCGCCACCGGCCCACAGAGCGGAGATACGCAGTATTTT.

A few counts support this clone. The chain is built from TRBV6-1 and TRBJ2-7; 8 bases match TRBD2. V lost 7 bases to trimming and J lost 12 bases; unmatched junction nucleotides: 8. Germline lookup yields CDR1 MNHNS and CDR2 SASEGT. This CDR3 region has 11 residues. The CDR3 here is CASTAGASRYF. The CDR3 coding sequence is TGTGCCAGCACAGCGGGAGCGTCCCGGTACTTC.

V usage is TRBV27 and J usage is TRBJ2-1; the D gene is possibly TRBD2 (6 bases). The ends were cut back, 3 bases at V and 3 bases at J, with 18 bases in the middle. The CDR3 extends over 17 amino acids. The V gene's germline CDR1 is MNHEY and CDR2 SMNVEV (reference sequence). The CDR3 protein is CASSFTSLTQGYNEQFF. In DNA, the CDR3 is TGTGCCAGCAGTTTCACTAGCCTCACGCAGGGCTACAATGAGCAGTTCTTC.

The chain recombines TRBV4-2 with TRBJ1-3; D is perhaps TRBD1 (5 bases). The CDR3 is 15 amino acids. CDR1 LGHNA and CDR2 YNFKEQ come from the germline V gene. Trimming stripped 1 base from V and 4 bases from J, with 11 bases between. This CDR3 is CASSQAGGKGNTIYF. The DNA for the CDR3 is TGTGCCAGCAGCCAAGCGGGGGGAAAAGGAAACACCATATATTTT.

This chain joins TRBV2 and TRBJ1-2; D might be TRBD1 (5 bases). Per the germline V gene, CDR1 is SNHLY and CDR2 is FYNNEI. The V and J ends lost 4 bases and 0 bases respectively, with 9 bases between them. The CDR3 sequence is 14 residues long. The CDR3 DNA reads TGTGCCAGCAGTGGGGGCAGGACTAACTATGGCTACACCTTC. It translates to CASSGGRTNYGYTF.